This T cell receptor beta chain was recovered during a study of blood T cell repertoires in COVID-19. Losses at the gene ends were 5 bases for V and 6 bases for J; bases not matched to a gene: 7. This CDR3 spans 15 amino acids. From germline, CDR1 is MNHEY and CDR2 SVGAGI. The repertoire was sequenced with immunoSEQ multiplex PCR; TCRdb's copy has only in-frame clones and lacks some. This sample has about 200,000 clones; 83% occur once, and the top ten carry 2.5% to 3%. Sample: peripheral blood. The sequence derives from a woman between 40 and 55 years old with active or convalescent COVID-19. The chain carries TRBV6-5 and TRBJ2-7; 13 bases fit TRBD2. The CDR3: CASSPRTSGRGEQYF. The CDR3 DNA is TGTGCCAGCAGTCCTCGGACTAGCGGGAGAGGCGAGCAGTACTTC.